The rows below give T cell receptor beta chains drawn from one sample of a study of blood T cell repertoires in COVID-19. The data were produced by immunoSEQ multiplex PCR, yet TCRdb's version contains in-frame clones alone and is incomplete. This repertoire shows some 270,000 clones, roughly 84% found once; its top ten account for about 3.5%. Sequencing was performed on PBMCs or T cells enriched from blood (not recorded which). All receptors come from a man in his fifties who had recovered from COVID-19. Both conserved end residues are part of each CDR3. A D gene is named only where the DNA matches it firmly. Size tells how often a clone was seen (once, few, many) or the class of an expanded clone, and some rows leave it out.

J gene	clone size	V gene	D gene	CDR3 DNA	CDR3 protein
TRBJ2-7	-	TRBV7-9	TRBD1	TGTGCCAGCAGCTACACAGGGGGCCTCTCCCCGTACGAGCAGTACTTC	CASSYTGGLSPYEQYF
TRBJ2-2	-	TRBV9	-	TGTGCCAGCAGCGTAGGACTCTCGCGGGAGCTGTTTTTT	CASSVGLSRELFF
TRBJ2-7	-	TRBV11-2	TRBD1	TGTGCCAGCAGCTTAGGCCAGGGGGCCCCCTACGAGCAGTACTTC	CASSLGQGAPYEQYF
TRBJ2-1	-	TRBV7-9	TRBD2	TGTGCCAGCAGCTTAGCGGGGGGGAATGAGCAGTTCTTC	CASSLAGGNEQFF
TRBJ1-4	-	TRBV6-5	TRBD1	TGTGCCAGCAGGCAAGGGGGCGGGGAAGAAAAACTGTTTTTT	CASRQGGGEEKLFF
TRBJ2-7	-	TRBV5-1	TRBD1	TGCGCCAGCAGCCCGGGGGACAGGGTAAACGAGCAGTACTTC	CASSPGDRVNEQYF
TRBJ1-1	-	TRBV24-1	-	TGTGCCACCAGCTACGACAGCTCCAACACTGAAGCTTTCTTT	CATSYDSSNTEAFF
TRBJ1-6	-	TRBV29-1	-	TGCAGCGCCCGACAGACCTATAATTCACCCCTCCACTTT	CSARQTYNSPLHF
TRBJ1-1	-	TRBV5-1	TRBD1	TGCGCCAGCAGCCCAATCTCCGGGACAGCGAACACTGAAGCTTTCTTT	CASSPISGTANTEAFF
TRBJ2-7	-	TRBV29-1	-	TGCAGCGTTGTTCCCAGGGGAGCCCCTCTCGAGCAGTACTTC	CSVVPRGAPLEQYF
TRBJ1-4	-	TRBV4-1	TRBD1	TGCGCCAGCAGCCCCATGGGGACAGGTGTTAATGAAAAACTGTTTTTT	CASSPMGTGVNEKLFF
TRBJ1-5	-	TRBV7-9	TRBD1	TGTGCCAGCAGCCCCGGGACAGCTAATCAGCCCCAGCATTTT	CASSPGTANQPQHF
TRBJ2-2	-	TRBV7-3	TRBD1	TGTGCCAGCAGCTTAGATGGGGCAGGGGGTCTCGGGGAGCTGTTTTTT	CASSLDGAGGLGELFF
TRBJ2-3	-	TRBV9	TRBD2	TGTGCCAGCAGCGCCTACTCTAGCGGGCTCACAGATACGCAGTATTTT	CASSAYSSGLTDTQYF
TRBJ1-5	-	TRBV19	TRBD1	TGTGCCAGTAGTACTCCCCCGGGACAGCCAGAGTTGTGGTATAGCAATCAGCCCCAGCATTTT	CASSTPPGQPELWYSNQPQHF
TRBJ1-3	few	TRBV10-1	TRBD1	TGCGCCAGCACCCCCGGGACAGCTTCTGGAAACACCATATATTTT	CASTPGTASGNTIYF
TRBJ2-2	-	TRBV30	TRBD1	TGTGCCTGGAAATCAGTGGGACAGGGGAACACCGGGGAGCTGTTTTTT	CAWKSVGQGNTGELFF
TRBJ1-3	-	TRBV9	-	TGTGCCAGCAGCGTGACAGACTCTGGAAACACCATATATTTT	CASSVTDSGNTIYF
TRBJ1-1	-	TRBV12-5	TRBD1	TGTGCTAGTGGTCCCTCCGGACAGGGTCTGTACACTGAAGCTTTCTTT	CASGPSGQGLYTEAFF
TRBJ2-3	-	TRBV6-2/TRBV6-3	TRBD2	TGTGCCAGCAGTTACTCCTTCGGGACTAGGGAGTACGCGCAGTATTTT	CASSYSFGTREYAQYF
TRBJ1-5	-	TRBV6-6	TRBD1	TGTGCCAGCAGTTCCCGGACAGGATATAGCAATCAGCCCCAGCATTTT	CASSSRTGYSNQPQHF
TRBJ1-1	once	TRBV28	-	TGTGCCAGCAGTTTGGAGGGTACTGAAGCTTTCTTT	CASSLEGTEAFF
TRBJ1-6	few	TRBV7-2	-	TGTGCCAGCAGCTTCCAACAACCTAATTCACCCCTCCACTTT	CASSFQQPNSPLHF
TRBJ2-7	-	TRBV28	-	TGTGCCACCTACCATAGCTCTTCCTACGAGCAGTACTTC	CATYHSSSYEQYF
TRBJ1-2	few	TRBV7-2	-	TGTGCCAGCAGCCCCGAGCTTCGAATCTATGGCTACACCTTC	CASSPELRIYGYTF
TRBJ2-5	-	TRBV7-2	TRBD2	TGTGCCAGCAGGGGACTAGCGGGTTTCCAAGAGACCCAGTACTTC	CASRGLAGFQETQYF
TRBJ1-1	few	TRBV29-1	-	TGCAGCGTTGAAAACAGTAGGAACACTGAAGCTTTCTTT	CSVENSRNTEAFF
TRBJ2-5	-	TRBV5-4	TRBD1	TGTGCCAGCAGCATTGGACAGGAGCAAGAGACCCAGTACTTC	CASSIGQEQETQYF
TRBJ2-7	-	TRBV5-1	-	TGCGCCAGCAGCTTGGAAAGACACCCGGACGAGCAGTACTTC	CASSLERHPDEQYF
TRBJ2-7	-	TRBV25-1	-	TGTGCCAGCAGCAAGGAGGGCCCGGGGATCTACGAGCAGTACTTC	CASSKEGPGIYEQYF
TRBJ1-2	-	TRBV7-9	-	TGTGCCAGTGGGGGCCCCGGGATCCCCCTTGTACCTAACTATGGCTACACCTTC	CASGGPGIPLVPNYGYTF
TRBJ1-1	-	TRBV7-9	-	TGTGCCAGCAGCGTTCAGGGAGGTGGCACTGAAGCTTTCTTT	CASSVQGGGTEAFF
TRBJ2-5	-	TRBV25-1	TRBD1	TGTGCCAGCAGTCCCCCCGGGACAGGGAGTGAGACCCAGTACTTC	CASSPPGTGSETQYF
TRBJ2-7	few	TRBV7-9	TRBD1	TGTGCCAGCAGCCCCAGTCAGACAGGGGACCCCTACGAGCAGTACTTC	CASSPSQTGDPYEQYF
TRBJ1-3	-	TRBV6-5	-	TGTGCCAGCAGTTACTCGAGGGTTCTCGGAAACACCATATATTTT	CASSYSRVLGNTIYF
TRBJ2-1	-	TRBV5-1	TRBD2	TGCGCCAGCAGCTTGGATCTCAGCGGGGGGGCACTCAATGAGCAGTTCTTC	CASSLDLSGGALNEQFF
TRBJ2-7	once	TRBV2	TRBD2	TGTGCCAGCAGCGGAGACAGGCCGGGACTAGCGGGGTCCTACGAGCAGTACTTC	CASSGDRPGLAGSYEQYF